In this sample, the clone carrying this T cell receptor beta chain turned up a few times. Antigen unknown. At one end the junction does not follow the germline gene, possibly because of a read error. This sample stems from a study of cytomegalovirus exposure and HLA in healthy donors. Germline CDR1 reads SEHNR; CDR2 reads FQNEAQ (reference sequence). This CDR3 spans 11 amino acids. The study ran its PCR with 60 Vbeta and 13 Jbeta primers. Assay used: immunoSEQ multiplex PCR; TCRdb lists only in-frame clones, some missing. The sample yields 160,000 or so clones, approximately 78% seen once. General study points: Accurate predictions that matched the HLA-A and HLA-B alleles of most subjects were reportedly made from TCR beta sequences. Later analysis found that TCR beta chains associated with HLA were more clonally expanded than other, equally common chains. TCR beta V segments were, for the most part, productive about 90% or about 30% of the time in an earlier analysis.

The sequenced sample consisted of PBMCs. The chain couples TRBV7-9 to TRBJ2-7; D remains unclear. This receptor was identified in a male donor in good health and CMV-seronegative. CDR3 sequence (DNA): TGTTCCAGCAGCTCTTCGGTCGAGCAGTACTTC. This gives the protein CSSSSSVEQYF.